The clone carrying this T cell receptor beta chain has just a few counts. The antigen is not known. CDR3 length equals 17 residues. CDR1 is SGHKS and CDR2 is YYEKEE in the germline V gene (reference sequence). The V end was cut by 3 bases, the J end by 4 bases, with 19 bases between. These data come from a study of blood T cells in healthy people across ages. Combining a sample-barcoded 5' primer with a J-beta primer mix, a second PCR ran for roughly 7 to 12 cycles. TCRdb analysed the 5' RACE reads with MiXCR anew, one entry per CDR3 protein. The repertoire holds about 730,000 distinct CDR3 sequences, with roughly two fifths as singletons. Findings and caveats of the study: Roughly linear age-related decline in beta diversity appeared, significant by age around 38.

The clonotype comes from an older woman in good health. Sequencing was carried out using blood. The chain joins TRBV5-5 to TRBJ1-4, with D possibly being TRBD1 (5 bases). CDR3 protein: CASSSGPPLQNNEKLFF. Written as DNA, the CDR3 is TGTGCCAGCAGCTCGGGACCTCCGCTACAAAATAATGAAAAACTGTTTTTT.